These 20 T cell receptor beta chains came from one sample sequenced in a study of OX40 agonist ivuxolimab in advanced cancers. Assay used: immunoSEQ multiplex PCR; TCRdb lists only in-frame clones, some missing. The sample holds 70,000 to 95,000 clones, about 90% seen once. Sequences were derived from CD4+ or CD8+ T cells sorted from blood, sampled in a trial of the OX40 agonist ivuxolimab. Receptors were obtained from an adult with an advanced solid tumor such as melanoma, head and neck, liver or kidney cancer.

The chain carries TRBV9 and TRBJ2-5; the match to TRBD2 covers 11 bases. Germline CDR1 reads SGDLS; CDR2 reads YYNGEE. J gave up 0 bases and V 1 base, and 2 bases lay outside the gene matches. The CDR3 totals 16 residues. CDR3 residues: CASSVSSGGNQETQYF. DNA of the CDR3: TGTGCCAGCAGCGTATCTAGCGGGGGGAACCAAGAGACCCAGTACTTC.

CDR3 sequence reads: CASNLAGGRETQYF. The CDR3, as DNA: TGTGCCAGCAATCTAGCGGGGGGTCGAGAGACCCAGTACTTC. The genes are TRBV6-1 and TRBJ2-5, with TRBD2 matching over 11 bases. CDR1 and CDR2 from the germline V gene are MNHNS and SASEGT. The CDR3 contains 14 residues. The V gene end was trimmed by 7 bases and the J gene end by 4 bases; junction bases not matched to a gene: 5.

CDR3 bases: TGTGCCAGCAGCCTTGTGTCCTACGAGCAGTACTTC. It translates to CASSLVSYEQYF. The chain joins TRBV2 to TRBJ2-7; D gene ambiguous. The CDR3 consists of 12 residues. The V and J ends lost 6 bases and 1 base respectively, with 7 bases between them. CDR1 and CDR2 from the germline V gene are SNHLY and FYNNEI.

The rearrangement uses TRBV30 and TRBJ1-2; possible D gene TRBD1, 5 bases. CDR3 length equals 14 residues. Looked up from germline, CDR1 is GTSNPN and CDR2 is SVGIG (reference sequence). Trimming left V 0 bases short and J 3 bases short, with 11 bases between. The CDR3 coding sequence is TGTGCCTGGAGTGTAAGGTGGGGGGACTATGGCTACACCTTC. It codes for CAWSVRWGDYGYTF. The whole variable domain, remainder taken from reference TRBV30 and TRBJ1-2, is SQTIHQWPATLVQPVGSPLSLECTVEGTSNPNLYWYRQAAGRGLQLLFYSVGIGQISSEVPQNLSASRPQDRQFILSSKKLLLSDSGFYLCAWSVRWGDYGYTFGSGTRLTVV.

The chain recombines TRBV21-1 with TRBJ2-3; the D segment call TRBD2 is taken from the table without a DNA check. TRBV21-1 is annotated as a pseudogene. The CDR3 extends over 10 amino acids. The CDR3 nucleotides are TGTGCCAGCACTGTAGATACGCAGTATTTT. Residues: CASTVDTQYF.

The gene calls are TRBV6-5 and TRBJ2-7; D call uncertain. The CDR3 has 13 amino acids. Germline CDR1 is MNHEY and CDR2 is SVGAGI. V was cut by 11 bases and J by 1 base, with 15 bases left in between. The CDR3 nucleotides read TGTGCCGGATCCCGCCCCGGTTCCTACGAGCAGTACTTC. Translated, it gives CAGSRPGSYEQYF.

The chain combines TRBV21-1 with TRBJ2-6; TRBD2 was called by the table and not checked on the DNA. TRBV21-1 is a pseudogene locus. The CDR3 totals 17 residues. The CDR3 protein is CASSKDGGVLGANVLTF. DNA of the CDR3: TGTGCCAGCAGCAAAGATGGGGGGGTGCTTGGGGCCAACGTCCTGACTTTC.

The chain joins TRBV19 to TRBJ1-4; D ambiguous. Germline V CDR1 and CDR2: LNHDA, SQIVND (reference sequence). V was cut by 3 bases and J by 2 bases, with 7 bases left in between. This CDR3 contains 14 residues. CDR3 in amino acids: CASSMRLTNEKLFF. The CDR3 coding sequence is TGTGCCAGTAGTATGCGCTTGACTAATGAAAAACTGTTTTTT.

The chain combines TRBV2 with TRBJ2-3; no clear D. The V end lost 8 bases, the J end lost 2 bases, and 14 bases lay between the germline ends. CDR3 length: 14 residues. CDR1 and CDR2 (germline): SNHLY, FYNNEI. The CDR3 is CASAITTDTDTQYF. The CDR3 DNA is TGTGCCAGCGCTATCACTACGGACACAGATACGCAGTATTTT. Supplemented by reference TRBV2 and TRBJ2-3, the full variable domain reads EPEVTQTPSHQVTQMGQEVILRCVPISNHLYFYWYRQILGQKVEFLVSFYNNEISEKSEIFDDQFSVERPDGSNFTLKIRSTKLEDSAMYFCASAITTDTDTQYFGPGTRLTVL.

The V and J genes are TRBV7-9 and TRBJ2-7, with 7 positions matching TRBD2. Germline V gene data show CDR1 as SEHNR and CDR2 as FQNEAQ (reference sequence). With 8 bases clipped from V and 2 bases from J, the junction kept 15 bases outside the gene matches. This CDR3 is built from 16 residues. In DNA, the CDR3 is TGTGCCAGCCCCGAAAGGCGGGAGAGGATCGCCTACGAGCAGTACTTC. It translates to CASPERRERIAYEQYF.

This sequence joins TRBV6-5 and TRBJ2-1; 7 nucleotides agree with TRBD1. The CDR3 totals 15 residues. V was clipped by 6 bases and J by 2 bases; unmatched bases: 7. Germline CDR1 and CDR2: MNHEY and SVGAGI. CDR3 loop: CASSQDRAPYNEQFF. CDR3 coding DNA: TGTGCCAGCAGCCAAGACAGGGCACCCTACAATGAGCAGTTCTTC.

The rearrangement uses TRBV6-5 and TRBJ2-5; D may match TRBD1 or TRBD2 (6 bases each). The CDR3 spans 14 residues. CDR1 is MNHEY and CDR2 is SVGAGI in the germline V gene. V was shortened by 5 bases and J by 5 bases, with 15 bases between the two germline ends. This chain's CDR3 is CASSGGTFGETQYF. CDR3 coding DNA: TGTGCCAGCAGTGGCGGGACATTTGGGGAGACCCAGTACTTC.

This rearrangement joins TRBV29-1 to TRBJ1-2; unclear D gene. CDR3 size: 14 residues. CDR1 and CDR2 from the germline V gene are SQVTM and ANQGSEA. The germline V and J ends were trimmed by 0 bases and 4 bases, with 12 bases remaining between them. CDR3 coding DNA: TGCAGCGTTGAAGACAGCGCCGACCTCTATGGCTACACCTTC. Protein sequence: CSVEDSADLYGYTF.

V gene TRBV19 combines with J gene TRBJ1-1; tentative D call: TRBD1 (5 bases). The germline gives CDR1 LNHDA, CDR2 SQIVND (reference sequence). Trimming took off 2 bases at V and 0 bases at J, with 7 bases between the two ends. CDR3 size: 14 residues. The DNA of the CDR3 is TGTGCCAGTAGTATAAGGGACTTGAACACTGAAGCTTTCTTT. This gives the protein CASSIRDLNTEAFF.

V gene TRBV7-9 combines with J gene TRBJ2-3; TRBD2 matches at 7 bases. The CDR3 contains 14 residues. Germline V gene sequence: CDR1 SEHNR, CDR2 FQNEAQ (reference sequence). CDR3 protein: CAIGRDTSLYTQYF. In DNA form, the CDR3 reads TGTGCGATAGGGAGGGATACTAGCTTGTATACGCAGTATTTT.

The CDR3 DNA reads as TGCGCCAGCAGCCTGGACAGTTCAACCACTCAGCCCCAGCATTTT. Residues: CASSLDSSTTQPQHF. The chain joins TRBV5-1 to TRBJ1-5; TRBD1 is a possible D gene (6 bases). Germline V CDR1 and CDR2: SGHRS, YFSETQ. The CDR3 has 15 amino acids. V was shortened by 4 bases and J by 6 bases, with 17 bases between the two germline ends.

The genes are TRBV5-1 and TRBJ2-1; no clear D. CDR1 is SGHRS, CDR2 YFSETQ, per germline. The V gene lost 4 bases and the J gene lost 6 bases, with 11 bases spanning the gap. The CDR3 has 13 amino acids. The CDR3 protein is CASSLAGSNEQFF. CDR3 DNA: TGCGCCAGCAGCCTGGCTGGCTCCAATGAGCAGTTCTTC.

The chain has TRBV6-1 and TRBJ1-2, with D uncertain. The CDR3 has 14 residues. Germline V gives CDR1 MNHNS, CDR2 SASEGT. V lost 5 bases, J lost 4 bases, and 14 bases lay in between. The CDR3 is CASSPDDNFYGYTF. The CDR3 bases are TGTGCCAGCAGTCCCGATGACAACTTCTATGGCTACACCTTC.

The chain recombines TRBV6-1 with TRBJ2-7; D remains unclear. V lost 7 bases to trimming and J lost 2 bases, with 12 bases between them. The CDR3 runs 13 residues. Germline V gene sequence: CDR1 MNHNS, CDR2 SASEGT. This CDR3 reads CASTALLPYEQYF. The CDR3, as DNA: TGTGCCAGCACGGCGCTTCTCCCCTACGAGCAGTACTTC.

The chain is built from TRBV19 and TRBJ1-2; TRBD1 aligns across 8 bases. Germline V CDR1 and CDR2: LNHDA, SQIVND (reference sequence). The CDR3 loop spans 14 amino acids. Trimming removed 3 bases from V and 4 bases from J; junction bases left unmatched: 4. CDR3 region: CASSILDRAYGYTF. DNA of the CDR3: TGTGCCAGTAGTATCCTGGACAGGGCCTATGGCTACACCTTC.